This T cell receptor (beta chain) was observed in a study of blood T cell repertoires in COVID-19. Turning to the study itself: T cells, B-cell-depleted T cells, or PBMCs supplied cDNA or gDNA.

One Seattle source followed patients from active infection through their disease course. This clone showed up just a few times. The germline V gene has CDR1 LGHNA and CDR2 YNFKEQ. The V gene lost 5 bases and the J gene lost 1 base, with 15 bases spanning the gap. This CDR3 is built from 16 residues. Study processing details: Nucleated cell counts were estimated from reference gene primer amplification. The data were produced by immunoSEQ multiplex PCR, yet TCRdb's version contains in-frame clones alone and is incomplete. V and J calls and clone size are those listed in that table; D and trimming were worked out from the DNA. The data show about 170,000 clones, about 87% seen once.

V and J are TRBV4-2 and TRBJ2-1; D perhaps matches TRBD2 (6 bases). This sequence was found in a woman older than 75 with COVID-19, enrolled during active disease. The sequencing input was peripheral blood. CDR3 region: CASSGSGSGSYNEQFF. The CDR3 nucleotides are TGTGCCAGCAGCGGATCCGGCAGCGGGTCCTACAATGAGCAGTTCTTC.